Shown below are 2 T cell receptor beta chains from a single sample sequenced in a study of T cell responses to AZD1222 COVID-19 vaccine (dated by TCRdb to the early 2020s). The library was generated by the immunoSEQ multiplex PCR assay. The immuneACCESS repertoire file appears here via TCRdb, limited to in-frame rearrangements. These files lack a portion of the clones; in checked studies, under half of the deficit traces to unresolved V genes, and the cause of the others is not known. This sample has 100,000 or so clones in its table, and just over 85% of those were observed once. Jointly, the top ten make up around 1.5% of the sample. The sample's time point label is to be understood as: baseline before first vaccination. The sequenced sample was peripheral blood, obtained on day 0 of AZD1222 vaccination. The receptor set was obtained from an adult in good health.

The chain uses TRBV11-2 and TRBJ2-7, with D possibly being TRBD1 or TRBD2 (6 bases each). The CDR3 covers 16 residues. Germline CDR1 and CDR2: SGHAT and FQNNGV. The ends were cut back, 5 bases at V and 0 bases at J, with 17 bases in the middle. The CDR3 nucleotides read TGTGCCAGCAGCCCCATTTGGGGGGCTCGCTCCTACGAGCAGTACTTC. This encodes CASSPIWGARSYEQYF.

This chain joins TRBV11-2 and TRBJ1-1; the D gene is possibly TRBD1 (6 bases). The CDR3 loop spans 13 amino acids. Germline V gene lookup returns CDR1 SGHAT and CDR2 FQNNGV. Trimming cost V 4 bases and J 11 bases, with 17 bases left between them. This chain's CDR3 is CASSSGRGVRAFF. In nucleotides, the CDR3 is TGTGCCAGCAGCTCCGGCAGGGGAGTAAGGGCTTTCTTT.